These 8 T cell receptor beta chains were all obtained from the same sample, sequenced in a study of shared clonotypes between healthy human individuals. Method: immunoSEQ multiplex PCR; TCRdb's copy keeps in-frame clones and lacks some. The sample has about a million clones; around 77% are singletons. Sequenced input: memory CD4+ T cells from PBMCs. Sample subset: CD45RA-negative fraction. The source is a man aged 18 to 29 in good health. Some clones in this sample may be carry-over from other donors' samples.

V usage is TRBV29-1 and J usage is TRBJ2-6; 7 bases align to TRBD1. This CDR3 contains 18 residues. Unmatched junction bases numbered 8, after V lost 0 bases and J lost 0 bases. The germline CDR1 and CDR2 sequences are SQVTM and ANQGSEA. The CDR3, as DNA: TGCAGCGTTGAAGATAGGGGGCAGGTAAGCTCTGGGGCCAACGTCCTGACTTTC. Translation: CSVEDRGQVSSGANVLTF.

This CDR3 is CAIRSDRADYEQYF. The CDR3 nucleotides are TGTGCCATCAGATCGGACAGGGCGGACTACGAGCAGTACTTC. The chain uses TRBV10-3 and TRBJ2-7; 8 nucleotides align to TRBD1. V shed 6 bases and J 3 bases; nucleotides not matched to a gene: 7. CDR1 and CDR2 (germline): ENHRY, SYGVKD. This CDR3 spans 14 amino acids.

V usage is TRBV7-3 and J usage is TRBJ1-1; D not resolved. The CDR3 is 13 residues long. Trimming shortened V by 5 bases and J by 0 bases, and 7 bases separated the two germline ends. Germline CDR1 and CDR2: SGHTA and FQGTGA. The CDR3 region has the DNA TGTGCCAGCAGCCACCAGGTGAACACTGAAGCTTTCTTT. This translates into CASSHQVNTEAFF.

Here the CDR3 reads CASSLLGPRSWTKNIQYF. CDR3 nucleotide sequence: TGTGCCAGCAGTTTACTCGGCCCGAGGAGTTGGACCAAAAACATTCAGTACTTC. The V call is TRBV27, the J call TRBJ2-4, with D unclear. Trimming cost V 2 bases and J 2 bases, with 19 bases left between them. The CDR3 has 18 amino acids. In germline, CDR1 is MNHEY, CDR2 SMNVEV (reference sequence).

The chain couples TRBV28 to TRBJ1-4; D uncertain. CDR3 size: 13 residues. Deletions cut 6 bases from V and 3 bases from J, with 8 bases between. Germline lookup yields CDR1 MDHEN and CDR2 SYDVKM. The CDR3 spells CASSYDANEKLFF. The DNA for the CDR3 is TGTGCCAGCAGCTATGACGCTAATGAAAAACTGTTTTTT.

The V and J genes are TRBV5-1 and TRBJ1-4; TRBD1 is a possible D gene (5 bases). V lost 0 bases and J 16 bases, leaving 19 bases between the germline ends. This CDR3 is built from 14 residues. Germline CDR1 and CDR2: SGHRS and YFSETQ. The CDR3 DNA reads TGCGCCAGCAGCTTGGGAGGGACGGATGGCCCCTGGTTTTTT. It specifies CASSLGGTDGPWFF.

This chain uses TRBV5-1 with TRBJ2-7; TRBD2 is a possible D gene (6 bases). CDR1 SGHRS and CDR2 YFSETQ come from the germline V gene. V was shortened by 4 bases and J by 0 bases, with 8 bases between the two germline ends. The CDR3 consists of 13 residues. The CDR3 region is CASSMGLSYEQYF. The CDR3 DNA reads as TGCGCCAGCAGCATGGGACTCTCCTACGAGCAGTACTTC.

The genes are TRBV2 and TRBJ2-7, with TRBD2 matching over 7 bases. Germline trimming cut 6 bases from V and 2 bases from J; bases unmatched to any gene: 4. This CDR3 is built from 13 residues. CDR1 SNHLY and CDR2 FYNNEI come from the germline V gene. In DNA, the CDR3 is TGTGCCAGCAGCACCCTAGCGGCCTACGAGCAGTACTTC. Its protein is CASSTLAAYEQYF.